This entry lists 14 T cell receptor beta chains sequenced from one sample in a study of T cells after yellow fever vaccination. Each CDR3 protein is one row after TCRdb ran MiXCR on the 5' RACE reads. The table has around 590,000 distinct CDR3 sequences, over 9% seen once; the top ten hold just under 15%. The sequencing used PBMCs, collected on the day of the yellow fever booster vaccination. The source of these receptors is a man aged 25 to 45 who received the YFV17D yellow fever vaccine.

This clonotype has only a few counts. The J gene is TRBJ1-1, the V gene TRBV9, with D unclear. V lost 4 bases to trimming and J lost 4 bases, with 14 bases between them. This CDR3 has 14 residues. Per the germline V gene, CDR1 is SGDLS and CDR2 is YYNGEE. CDR3 DNA: TGTGCCAGCAGCTCATCGACTTATTCCACTGAAGCTTTCTTT. Amino acids: CASSSSTYSTEAFF.

This clonotype has more than one count but fewer than ten. The chain employs TRBV19 and TRBJ1-5; TRBD1 matches at 8 bases. Germline trimming cut 4 bases from V and 2 bases from J; bases unmatched to any gene: 4. CDR1 and CDR2 (germline): LNHDA, SQIVND (reference sequence). The CDR3 loop spans 15 amino acids. CDR3 loop: CASSTPQGGNQPQHF. The CDR3 DNA reads as TGTGCCAGTAGTACGCCACAGGGGGGCAATCAGCCCCAGCATTTT.

The chain is built from TRBV19 and TRBJ2-1, with D unclear. CDR1 and CDR2 from the germline V gene are LNHDA and SQIVND (reference sequence). Trimming removed 1 base at V and 10 bases at J, with 11 bases between. This CDR3 contains 13 residues. CDR3 coding DNA: TGTGCCAGTAGTATAGGCCGGGCCTTGGAGCAGTTCTTC. Translating gives CASSIGRALEQFF.

This clonotype has more than one count but fewer than ten. This chain uses TRBV20-1 with TRBJ2-7; TRBD2 is a possible D gene (6 bases). V was pared by 6 bases and J by 2 bases, with 11 bases between. This CDR3 is built from 12 residues. Germline V lookup: CDR1 DFQATT, CDR2 SNEGSKA (reference sequence). CDR3 sequence: CSAKTRTYEQYF. CDR3 coding DNA: TGCAGTGCGAAGACTAGGACCTACGAGCAGTACTTC.

This clonotype was counted only a few times. The rearrangement uses TRBV14 and TRBJ2-7; no definite D call. The CDR3 runs 15 residues. The germline CDR1 and CDR2 sequences are SGHDN and FVKESK. Trimming removed 0 bases at V and 0 bases at J, with 9 bases between. CDR3 sequence reads: CASSQDAGRSYEQYF. As DNA, the CDR3 is TGTGCCAGCAGCCAAGATGCTGGGCGCTCCTACGAGCAGTACTTC.

The chain carries TRBV12-3 or TRBV12-4 and TRBJ1-1, with D perhaps TRBD1 (6 bases). Deletions cut 2 bases from V and 6 bases from J, with 16 bases between. The CDR3 sequence is 15 residues long. The CDR3 loop is CASSLRRTGAAEAFF. The CDR3 DNA reads TGTGCCAGCAGTTTAAGGCGGACGGGGGCGGCTGAAGCTTTCTTT.

The gene calls are TRBV7-9 and TRBJ2-3; TRBD2 aligns across 9 bases. The CDR3 has 15 residues. The germline V gene encodes CDR1 SEHNR and CDR2 FQNEAQ (reference sequence). V gave up 5 bases and J gave up 10 bases; unmatched junction bases: 13. Here the CDR3 DNA reads TGTGCCAGCAGCCCTTGGCGGGAGGGCCCGGGTTCGCAGTATTTT. This sequence encodes CASSPWREGPGSQYF. The full variable domain, its missing parts supplied by reference TRBV7-9 and TRBJ2-3, is DTGVSQNPRHKITKRGQNVTFRCDPISEHNRLYWYRQTLGQGPEFLTYFQNEAQLEKSRLLSDRFSAERPKGSFSTLEIQRTEQGDSAMYLCASSPWREGPGSQYFGPGTRLTVL.

This chain joins TRBV3-1 and TRBJ1-4; D is ambiguous. V lost 3 bases and J lost 0, with 11 bases in between. Germline V lookup: CDR1 LGHDT, CDR2 YNNKEL (reference sequence). The CDR3 runs 16 residues. The CDR3: CASSHRPLSTNEKLFF. The CDR3 DNA follows: TGTGCCAGCAGCCACCGTCCGCTATCAACTAATGAAAAACTGTTTTTT.

The CDR3 region has the DNA TGTGCCAGCAGGCGGGGGGGCGCGAGCTCCTACGAGCAGTACTTC. Translation: CASRRGGASSYEQYF. The chain recombines TRBV5-4 with TRBJ2-7; 9 bases line up with TRBD2. This CDR3 has 15 residues. Germline-derived CDR1 and CDR2 are SGHNT and YYREEE (reference sequence). With V trimmed by 5 bases and J by 0 bases, 6 bases remained unmatched.

This clonotype was detected many times. This chain connects TRBV29-1 to TRBJ2-7, with TRBD1 identical over 9 bases. The CDR3 is made up of 12 amino acids. Trimming at V came to 7 bases and at J to 2 bases, leaving 3 bases not matched to a gene. Germline values: CDR1 SQVTM, CDR2 ANQGSEA. In DNA, the CDR3 is TGCAGCGGACAGGGGGACACCTACGAGCAGTACTTC. Translated: CSGQGDTYEQYF.

The rearrangement uses TRBV7-2 and TRBJ1-5, with 7 bases fitting TRBD1. CDR1 and CDR2 from the germline V gene are SGHTA and FQGNSA. The CDR3 totals 14 residues. The trim removed 5 bases at V and 6 bases at J, leaving 7 bases unmatched. CDR3 DNA: TGTGCCAGCAGCACCCGACAGGGCCCTCAGCCCCAGCATTTT. It is translated as CASSTRQGPQPQHF.

The chain couples TRBV7-3 to TRBJ2-1; no clear D. The CDR3 is 15 residues long. V was shortened by 5 bases and J by 0 bases, with 11 bases between the two germline ends. Germline V CDR1 and CDR2: SGHTA, FQGTGA. DNA for the CDR3: TGTGCCAGCAGCCCTTTCGAGAGCTCCTACAATGAGCAGTTCTTC. This translates into CASSPFESSYNEQFF.

This clonotype has a count of ten or more. The J gene is TRBJ1-1, the V gene TRBV7-9; D remains ambiguous. Germline lookup yields CDR1 SEHNR and CDR2 FQNEAQ (reference sequence). Trimming took 3 bases from V and 2 from J, leaving 10 bases between them. The CDR3 spans 14 residues. CDR3 sequence (DNA): TGTGCCAGCAGCTTCCAACAGATAAACACTGAAGCTTTCTTT. Amino acid sequence: CASSFQQINTEAFF.

The DNA of the CDR3 is TGTGCCAGCTCACCACCGGGGGCCACCGGGGAGCTGTTTTTT. It is translated as CASSPPGATGELFF. V is TRBV18 and J is TRBJ2-2, with D perhaps TRBD1 (6 bases). Germline V gene lookup returns CDR1 KGHSH and CDR2 LQKENI. The CDR3 is made up of 14 amino acids. V was trimmed by 0 bases and J by 4 bases, leaving 6 bases between them.